This TCR beta chain was captured in a study of CD8+ T cells in alopecia areata. Study as a whole: Scoring treated patients' severity relied on the percentage of scalp area affected.

It was cDNA, reverse transcribed from extracted RNA, that served as the sequencing template. Some clones are missing from TCRdb's copy, which holds only in-frame ones; the method was immunoSEQ multiplex PCR. This sample carries fewer than 250,000 clones, 50% to 60% of them seen once, and the ten largest clones take 0.65% to 0.7%. The CDR3 sequence is 13 residues long. Per the germline V gene, CDR1 is SQVTM and CDR2 is ANQGSEA. Losses at the gene ends were 4 bases for V and 7 bases for J; bases not matched to a gene: 5. Stated treatment: oral pan-JAK inhibitor, 5-10 mg twice daily. The chain couples TRBV29-1 to TRBJ1-5; the match to TRBD1 covers 9 bases. This specimen consisted of CD4+ T cells sorted from blood, obtained at week 4, from a patient treated with tofacitinib. The sequence came from a human donor with alopecia areata. The CDR3 coding sequence is TGCAGCGTTGGGCGGGACAGGGCACAGCCCCAGCATTTT. This codes for CSVGRDRAQPQHF.